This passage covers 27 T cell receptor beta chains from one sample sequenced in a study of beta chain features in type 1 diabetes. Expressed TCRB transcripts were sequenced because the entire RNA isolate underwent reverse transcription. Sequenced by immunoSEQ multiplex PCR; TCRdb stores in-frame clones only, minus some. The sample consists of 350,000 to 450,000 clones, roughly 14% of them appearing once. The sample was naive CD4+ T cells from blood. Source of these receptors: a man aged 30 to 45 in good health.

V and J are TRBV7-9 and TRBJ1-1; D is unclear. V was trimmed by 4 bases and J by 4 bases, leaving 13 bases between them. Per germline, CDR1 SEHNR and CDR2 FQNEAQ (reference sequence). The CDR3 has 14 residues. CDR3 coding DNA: TGTGCCAGCAGCTCACCCCATGACGGCACTGAAGCTTTCTTT. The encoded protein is CASSSPHDGTEAFF.

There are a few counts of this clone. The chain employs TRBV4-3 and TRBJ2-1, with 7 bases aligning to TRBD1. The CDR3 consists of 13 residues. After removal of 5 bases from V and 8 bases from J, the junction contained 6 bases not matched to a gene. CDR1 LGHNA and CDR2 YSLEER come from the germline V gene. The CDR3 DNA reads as TGCGCCAGCAGCTCCCGACAGGGCGATGAGCAGTTCTTC. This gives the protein CASSSRQGDEQFF.

CDR3 in amino acids: CASELTRDQTYEQYV. In DNA, the CDR3 is TGTGCCAGTGAACTAACAAGGGACCAGACCTACGAGCAGTACGTC. V is TRBV6-5 and J is TRBJ2-7; D is possibly TRBD1 or TRBD2 (5 bases each). Germline-derived CDR1 and CDR2 are MNHEY and SVGAGI. The CDR3 covers 15 residues. V was trimmed by 9 bases and J by 2 bases, leaving 20 bases between them.

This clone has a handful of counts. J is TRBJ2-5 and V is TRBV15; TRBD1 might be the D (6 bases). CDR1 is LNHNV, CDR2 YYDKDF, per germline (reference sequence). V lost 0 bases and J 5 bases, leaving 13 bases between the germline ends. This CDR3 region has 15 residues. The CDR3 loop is CATSRDPYRAETQYF. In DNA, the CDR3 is TGTGCCACCAGCAGAGATCCTTACAGGGCGGAGACCCAGTACTTC.

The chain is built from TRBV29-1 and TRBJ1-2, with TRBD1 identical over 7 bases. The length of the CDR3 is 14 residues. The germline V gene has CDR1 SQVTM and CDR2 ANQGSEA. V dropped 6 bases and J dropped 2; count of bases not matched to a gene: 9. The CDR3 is CSVHSGTANYGYTF. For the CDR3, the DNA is TGCAGCGTCCACTCCGGGACAGCCAACTATGGCTACACCTTC.

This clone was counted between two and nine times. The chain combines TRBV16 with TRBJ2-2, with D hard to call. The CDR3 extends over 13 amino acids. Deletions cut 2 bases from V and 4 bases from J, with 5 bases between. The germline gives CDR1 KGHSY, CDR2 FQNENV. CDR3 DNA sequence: TGTGCCAGCAGCCAAGTTCCCACCGGGGAGCTGTTTTTT. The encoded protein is CASSQVPTGELFF.

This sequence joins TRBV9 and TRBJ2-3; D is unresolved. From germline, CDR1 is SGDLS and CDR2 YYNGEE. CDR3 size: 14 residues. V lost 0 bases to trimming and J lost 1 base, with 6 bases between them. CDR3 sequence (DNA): TGTGCCAGCAGCGTAGATCCACGCACAGATACGCAGTATTTT. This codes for CASSVDPRTDTQYF. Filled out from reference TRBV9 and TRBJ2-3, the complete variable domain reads DSGVTQTPKHLITATGQRVTLRCSPRSGDLSVYWYQQSLDQGLQFLIQYYNGEERAKGNILERFSAQQFPDLHSELNLSSLELGDSALYFCASSVDPRTDTQYFGPGTRLTVL.

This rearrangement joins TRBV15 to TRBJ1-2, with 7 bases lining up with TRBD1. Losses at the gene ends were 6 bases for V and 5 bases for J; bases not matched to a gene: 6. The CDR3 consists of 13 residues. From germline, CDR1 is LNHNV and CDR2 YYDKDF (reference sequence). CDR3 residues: CATSNDRAYGYTF. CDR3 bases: TGTGCCACCAGTAACGACAGGGCTTATGGCTACACCTTC.

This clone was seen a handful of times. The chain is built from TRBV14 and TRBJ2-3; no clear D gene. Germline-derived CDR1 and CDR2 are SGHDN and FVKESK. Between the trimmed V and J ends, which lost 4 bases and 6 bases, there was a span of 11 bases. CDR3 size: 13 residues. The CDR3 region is CASSPNLGDTQYF. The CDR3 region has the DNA TGTGCCAGCAGCCCCAATCTCGGCGATACGCAGTATTTT.

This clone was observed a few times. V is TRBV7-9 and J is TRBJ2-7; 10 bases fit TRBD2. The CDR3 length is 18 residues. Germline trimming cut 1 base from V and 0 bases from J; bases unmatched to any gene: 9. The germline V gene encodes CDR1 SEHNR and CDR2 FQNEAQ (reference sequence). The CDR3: CASSLGGLAGVFSYEQYF. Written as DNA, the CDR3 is TGTGCCAGCAGCTTAGGAGGCCTAGCGGGGGTCTTCTCCTACGAGCAGTACTTC.

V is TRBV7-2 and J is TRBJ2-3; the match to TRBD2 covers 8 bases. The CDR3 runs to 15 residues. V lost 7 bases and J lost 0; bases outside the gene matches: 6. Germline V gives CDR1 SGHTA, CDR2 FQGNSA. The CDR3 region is CASTSLAASTDTQYF. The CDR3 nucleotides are TGTGCCAGCACCTCACTAGCGGCTAGCACAGATACGCAGTATTTT.

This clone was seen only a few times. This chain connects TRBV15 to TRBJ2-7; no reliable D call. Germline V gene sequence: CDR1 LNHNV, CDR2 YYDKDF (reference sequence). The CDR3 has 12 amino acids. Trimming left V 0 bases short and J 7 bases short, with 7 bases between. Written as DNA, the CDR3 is TGTGCCACCAGCAGAGATCTGCTTGAGCAGTACTTC. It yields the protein CATSRDLLEQYF.

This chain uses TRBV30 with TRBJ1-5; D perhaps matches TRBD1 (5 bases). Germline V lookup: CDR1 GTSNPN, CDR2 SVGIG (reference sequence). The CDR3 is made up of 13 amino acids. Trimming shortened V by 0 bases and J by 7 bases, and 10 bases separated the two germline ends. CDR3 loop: CAWSVRGMQPQHF. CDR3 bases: TGTGCCTGGAGTGTAAGGGGAATGCAGCCCCAGCATTTT. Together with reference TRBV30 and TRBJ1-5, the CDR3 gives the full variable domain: SQTIHQWPATLVQPVGSPLSLECTVEGTSNPNLYWYRQAAGRGLQLLFYSVGIGQISSEVPQNLSASRPQDRQFILSSKKLLLSDSGFYLCAWSVRGMQPQHFGDGTRLSIL.

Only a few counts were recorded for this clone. CDR3 amino acids: CASSVVTTGRWSEAFF. DNA of the CDR3: TGTGCCAGCAGCGTAGTCACAACAGGGAGGTGGTCTGAAGCTTTCTTT. This chain links TRBV9 with TRBJ1-1, with D tentatively TRBD1 (6 bases). Germline V gives CDR1 SGDLS, CDR2 YYNGEE. V lost 0 bases and J 6 bases, leaving 18 bases between the germline ends. The CDR3 sequence is 16 residues long.

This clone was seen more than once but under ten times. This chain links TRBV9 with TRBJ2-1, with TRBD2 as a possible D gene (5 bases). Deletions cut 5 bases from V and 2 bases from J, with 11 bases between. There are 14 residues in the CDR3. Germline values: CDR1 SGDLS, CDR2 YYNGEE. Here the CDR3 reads CASSKSGPYNEQFF. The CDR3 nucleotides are TGTGCCAGCAGTAAAAGCGGACCCTACAATGAGCAGTTCTTC.

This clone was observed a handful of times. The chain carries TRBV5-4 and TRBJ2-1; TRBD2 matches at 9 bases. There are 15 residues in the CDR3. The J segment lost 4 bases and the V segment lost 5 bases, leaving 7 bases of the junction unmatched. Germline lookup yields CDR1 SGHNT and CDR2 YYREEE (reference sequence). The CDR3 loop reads CASRFASGAYNEQFF. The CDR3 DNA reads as TGTGCCAGCAGATTTGCTAGCGGGGCTTACAATGAGCAGTTCTTC.

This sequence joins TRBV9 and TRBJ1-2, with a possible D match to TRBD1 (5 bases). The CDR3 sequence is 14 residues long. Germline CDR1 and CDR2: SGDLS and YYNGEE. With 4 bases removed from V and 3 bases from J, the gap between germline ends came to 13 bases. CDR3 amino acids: CASSLGPGHYGYTF. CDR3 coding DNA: TGTGCCAGCAGCCTCGGTCCGGGACACTATGGCTACACCTTC.

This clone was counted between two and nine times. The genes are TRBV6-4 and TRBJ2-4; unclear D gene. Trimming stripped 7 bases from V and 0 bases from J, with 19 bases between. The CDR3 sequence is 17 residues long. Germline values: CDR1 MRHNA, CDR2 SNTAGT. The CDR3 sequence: CASTKAGDPIAKNIQYF. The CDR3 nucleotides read TGTGCCAGCACCAAAGCTGGGGATCCTATAGCCAAAAACATTCAGTACTTC.

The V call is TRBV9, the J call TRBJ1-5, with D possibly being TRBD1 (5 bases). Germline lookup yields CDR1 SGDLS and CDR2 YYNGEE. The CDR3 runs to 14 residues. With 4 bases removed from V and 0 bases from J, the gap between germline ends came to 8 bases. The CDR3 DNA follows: TGTGCCAGCAGCCAGACAGATAGCAATCAGCCCCAGCATTTT. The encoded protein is CASSQTDSNQPQHF.

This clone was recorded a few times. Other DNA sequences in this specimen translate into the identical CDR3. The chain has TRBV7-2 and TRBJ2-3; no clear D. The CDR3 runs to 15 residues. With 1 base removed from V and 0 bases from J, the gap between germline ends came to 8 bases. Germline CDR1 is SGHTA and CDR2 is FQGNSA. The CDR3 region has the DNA TGTGCCAGCAGCTTAGGTCCGACTAGCACAGATACGCAGTATTTT. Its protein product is CASSLGPTSTDTQYF.

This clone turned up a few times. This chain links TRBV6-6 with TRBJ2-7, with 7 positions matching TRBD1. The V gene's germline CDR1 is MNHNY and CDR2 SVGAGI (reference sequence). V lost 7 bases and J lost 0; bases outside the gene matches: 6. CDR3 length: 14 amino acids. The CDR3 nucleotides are TGTGCCAGCAAGAGGGACAGCAGCTCCTACGAGCAGTACGTC. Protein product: CASKRDSSSYEQYV.

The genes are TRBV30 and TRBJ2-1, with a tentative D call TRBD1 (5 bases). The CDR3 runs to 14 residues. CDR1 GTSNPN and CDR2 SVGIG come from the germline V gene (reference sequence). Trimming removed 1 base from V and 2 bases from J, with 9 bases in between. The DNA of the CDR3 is TGTGCCTGGAGTGGGGGCCAGGCCTACAATGAGCAGTTCTTC. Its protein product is CAWSGGQAYNEQFF.

This CDR3 is CASSSQGAGYVEQFF. CDR3 coding DNA: TGTGCCAGCAGCTCACAAGGCGCAGGGTATGTTGAGCAGTTCTTC. The gene calls are TRBV7-9 and TRBJ2-1; TRBD1 might be the D (5 bases). The CDR3 has 15 residues. CDR1 is SEHNR, CDR2 FQNEAQ, per germline (reference sequence). Trimming pared 4 bases from V and 9 bases from J, leaving 19 bases between.

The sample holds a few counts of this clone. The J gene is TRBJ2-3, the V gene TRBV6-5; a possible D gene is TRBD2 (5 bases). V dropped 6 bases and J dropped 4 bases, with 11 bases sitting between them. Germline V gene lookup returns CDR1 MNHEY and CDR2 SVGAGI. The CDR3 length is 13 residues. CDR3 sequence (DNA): TGTGCCAGCAGGGACTGGGGAGCAGATACGCAGTATTTT. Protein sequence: CASRDWGADTQYF.

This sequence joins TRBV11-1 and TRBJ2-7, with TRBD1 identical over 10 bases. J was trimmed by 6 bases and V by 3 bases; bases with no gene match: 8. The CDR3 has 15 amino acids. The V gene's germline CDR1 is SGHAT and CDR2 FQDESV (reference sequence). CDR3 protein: CASSFAGQGQSEQYV. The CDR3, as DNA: TGTGCCAGCAGCTTCGCGGGACAGGGGCAGTCCGAGCAGTACGTC.

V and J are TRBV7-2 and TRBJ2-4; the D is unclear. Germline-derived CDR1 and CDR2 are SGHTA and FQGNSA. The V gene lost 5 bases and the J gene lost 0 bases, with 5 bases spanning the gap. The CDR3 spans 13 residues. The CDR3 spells CASSVGAKNIQYF. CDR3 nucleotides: TGTGCCAGCAGCGTAGGAGCCAAAAACATTCAGTACTTC.

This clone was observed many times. This CDR3 is CASSVYGYTF. CDR3 DNA: TGTGCCAGCAGCGTATATGGCTACACCTTC. The chain couples TRBV2 to TRBJ1-2; no reliable D call. Looked up from germline, CDR1 is SNHLY and CDR2 is FYNNEI. The CDR3 is 10 residues long. V dropped 6 bases and J dropped 5 bases, with 4 bases sitting between them.